This T cell receptor (beta chain) was recovered during a study of T cells in Graves' hyperthyroidism and ophthalmopathy. Between the trimmed V and J ends, which lost 2 bases and 4 bases, there was a span of 5 bases. The CDR3 extends over 12 amino acids. Germline lookup yields CDR1 KGHSH and CDR2 LQKENI. The study excluded patients with uncontrolled infection, other autoimmune disease, pregnancy or lactation. Using more than 7.5 ml of fresh peripheral blood, PBMCs were prepared. There are a few counts of this clonotype. What it binds is not known. The study, taken as a whole, reports: Most clonotypes expanded in the thyroid (above 0.001) were also present in blood.

Regions amplified from RNA transcripts were the TCR beta CDR3 regions. First-round RT-PCR with HTBI primers amplified the TCR CDR3 region. TCRdb re-called the multiplex PCR reads through MiXCR, storing one row per CDR3 protein. The sample carries 350,000 to 400,000 distinct CDR3 sequences, over 11% recorded once. This TCR came from an older woman with Graves' hyperthyroidism. Material: blood. The rearrangement joins TRBV18 to TRBJ2-5; D not certain. CDR3 sequence: CASSPSIETQYF. The CDR3 nucleotides are TGTGCCAGCTCACCAAGTATAGAGACCCAGTACTTC.